This T cell receptor beta chain came from a study of T cell responses to AZD1222 COVID-19 vaccine. Study findings and constraints: Sampling that yielded the repertoires occurred only after the peak T cell response.

Germline assignment: CDR1 SGHRS and CDR2 YFSETQ. The V and J ends lost 4 bases and 5 bases respectively, with 19 bases between them. The CDR3 loop spans 15 amino acids. Method: immunoSEQ multiplex PCR; TCRdb's copy keeps in-frame clones and lacks some. The table has 100,000 or so clones, 70% to 90% seen once. Concerning this clone itself: Its target is unknown.

The sequences come from peripheral blood, collected on day 0 of AZD1222 vaccination. The V gene is TRBV5-1, the J gene TRBJ2-7, with a weak D call TRBD1 (5 bases). This clonotype originated in an adult in good health. The CDR3 bases are TGCGCCAGCAGCGATCTGGCCCTTGGGGCCGACGAGCAGTACTTC. This codes for CASSDLALGADEQYF.